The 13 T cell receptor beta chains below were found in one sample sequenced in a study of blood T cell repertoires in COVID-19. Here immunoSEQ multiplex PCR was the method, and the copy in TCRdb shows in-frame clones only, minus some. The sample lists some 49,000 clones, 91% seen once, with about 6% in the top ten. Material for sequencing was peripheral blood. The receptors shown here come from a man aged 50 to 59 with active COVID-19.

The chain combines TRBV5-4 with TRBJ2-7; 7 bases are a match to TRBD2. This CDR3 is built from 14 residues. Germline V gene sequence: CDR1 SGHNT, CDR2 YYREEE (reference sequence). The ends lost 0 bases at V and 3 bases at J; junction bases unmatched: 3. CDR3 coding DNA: TGTGCCAGCAGCTTGGCCGGGGGGAACTACGAGCAGTACTTC. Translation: CASSLAGGNYEQYF. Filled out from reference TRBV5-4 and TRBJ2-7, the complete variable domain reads ETGVTQSPTHLIKTRGQQVTLRCSSQSGHNTVSWYQQALGQGPQFIFQYYREEENGRGNFPPRFSGLQFPNYSSELNVNALELDDSALYLCASSLAGGNYEQYFGPGTRLTVT.

CDR3 region: CASSLRTSETETQYF. The CDR3 region has the DNA TGCGCCAGCAGCTTGAGAACTAGCGAGACGGAGACCCAGTACTTC. The chain employs TRBV5-1 and TRBJ2-5; 7 bases align to TRBD2. The trim removed 1 base at V and 5 bases at J, leaving 8 bases unmatched. The CDR3 totals 15 residues. The germline gives CDR1 SGHRS, CDR2 YFSETQ.

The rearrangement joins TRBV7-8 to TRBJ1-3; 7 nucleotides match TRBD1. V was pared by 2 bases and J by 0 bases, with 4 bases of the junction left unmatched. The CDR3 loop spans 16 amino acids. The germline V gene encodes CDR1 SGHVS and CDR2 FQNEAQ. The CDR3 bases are TGTGCCAGCAGCTTAACCCCAGGGGGCTCTGGAAACACCATATATTTT. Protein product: CASSLTPGGSGNTIYF.

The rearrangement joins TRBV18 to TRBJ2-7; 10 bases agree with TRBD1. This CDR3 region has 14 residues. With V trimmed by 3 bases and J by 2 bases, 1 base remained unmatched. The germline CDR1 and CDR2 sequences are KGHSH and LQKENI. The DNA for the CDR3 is TGTGCCAGCTCACCGGGACAGGGGACCTACGAGCAGTACTTC. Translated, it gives CASSPGQGTYEQYF.

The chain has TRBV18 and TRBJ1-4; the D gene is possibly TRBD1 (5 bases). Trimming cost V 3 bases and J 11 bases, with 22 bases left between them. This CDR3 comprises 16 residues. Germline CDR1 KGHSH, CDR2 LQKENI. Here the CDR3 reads CASSPQTTGPLTKLFF. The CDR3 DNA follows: TGTGCCAGCTCACCCCAGACCACAGGCCCCCTGACGAAACTGTTTTTT.

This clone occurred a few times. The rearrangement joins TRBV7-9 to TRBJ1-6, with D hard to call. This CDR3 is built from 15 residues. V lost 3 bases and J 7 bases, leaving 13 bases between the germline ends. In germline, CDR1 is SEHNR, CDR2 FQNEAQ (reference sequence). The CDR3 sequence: CASSFIGQRNSPLHF. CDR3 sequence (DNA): TGTGCCAGCAGCTTCATTGGGCAGAGAAATTCACCCCTCCACTTT.

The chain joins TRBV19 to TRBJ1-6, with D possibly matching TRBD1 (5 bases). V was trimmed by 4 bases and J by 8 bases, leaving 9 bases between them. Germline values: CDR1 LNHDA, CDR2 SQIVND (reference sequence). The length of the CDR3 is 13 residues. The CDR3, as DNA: TGTGCCAGTAGTACAGCGGGGCATTCACCCCTCCACTTT. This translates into CASSTAGHSPLHF.

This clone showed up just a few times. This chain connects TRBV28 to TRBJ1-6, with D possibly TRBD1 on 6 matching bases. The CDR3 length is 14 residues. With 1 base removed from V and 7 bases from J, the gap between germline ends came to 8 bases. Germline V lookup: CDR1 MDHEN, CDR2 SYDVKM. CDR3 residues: CASSLSGANSPLHF. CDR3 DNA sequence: TGTGCCAGCAGTTTATCAGGGGCCAATTCACCCCTCCACTTT. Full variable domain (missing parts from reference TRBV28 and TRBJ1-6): DVKVTQSSRYLVKRTGEKVFLECVQDMDHENMFWYRQDPGLGLRLIYFSYDVKMKEKGDIPEGYSVSREKKERFSLILESASTNQTSMYLCASSLSGANSPLHFGNGTRLTVT.

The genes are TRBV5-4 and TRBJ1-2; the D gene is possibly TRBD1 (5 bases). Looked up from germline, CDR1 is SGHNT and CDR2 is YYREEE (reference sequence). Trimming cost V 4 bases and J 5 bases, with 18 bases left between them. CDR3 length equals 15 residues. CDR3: CASSQGGTMEYGYTF. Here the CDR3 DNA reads TGTGCCAGCAGCCAAGGAGGGACGATGGAATATGGCTACACCTTC. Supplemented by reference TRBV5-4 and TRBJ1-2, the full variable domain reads ETGVTQSPTHLIKTRGQQVTLRCSSQSGHNTVSWYQQALGQGPQFIFQYYREEENGRGNFPPRFSGLQFPNYSSELNVNALELDDSALYLCASSQGGTMEYGYTFGSGTRLTVV.

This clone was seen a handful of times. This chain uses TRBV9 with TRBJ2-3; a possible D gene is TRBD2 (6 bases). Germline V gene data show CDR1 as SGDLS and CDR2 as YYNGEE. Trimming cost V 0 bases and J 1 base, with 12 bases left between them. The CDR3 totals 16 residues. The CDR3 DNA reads TGTGCCAGCAGCGTAGCTTGGGGCGGGGGCACAGATACGCAGTATTTT. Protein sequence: CASSVAWGGGTDTQYF. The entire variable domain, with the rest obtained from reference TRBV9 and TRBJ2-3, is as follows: DSGVTQTPKHLITATGQRVTLRCSPRSGDLSVYWYQQSLDQGLQFLIQYYNGEERAKGNILERFSAQQFPDLHSELNLSSLELGDSALYFCASSVAWGGGTDTQYFGPGTRLTVL.

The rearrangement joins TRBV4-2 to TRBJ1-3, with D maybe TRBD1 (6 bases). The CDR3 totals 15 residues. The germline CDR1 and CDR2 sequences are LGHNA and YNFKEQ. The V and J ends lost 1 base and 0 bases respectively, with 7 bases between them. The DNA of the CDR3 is TGTGCCAGCAGCCAAGCGGACAGCTCTGGAAACACCATATATTTT. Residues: CASSQADSSGNTIYF.

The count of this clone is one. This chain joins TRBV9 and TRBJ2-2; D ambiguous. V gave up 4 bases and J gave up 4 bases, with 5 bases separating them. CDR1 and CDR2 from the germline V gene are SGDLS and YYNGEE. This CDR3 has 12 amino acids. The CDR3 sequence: CASSWSTGELFF. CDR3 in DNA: TGTGCCAGCAGCTGGAGCACCGGGGAGCTGTTTTTT.

The CDR3 here is CASSIIPAGSYNEQFF. In DNA, the CDR3 is TGTGCCAGTAGTATTATCCCGGCAGGCTCCTACAATGAGCAGTTCTTC. The chain combines TRBV19 with TRBJ2-1; D unresolved. The CDR3 has 16 amino acids. The V end lost 3 bases, the J end lost 0 bases, and 12 bases lay between the germline ends. The V gene's germline CDR1 is LNHDA and CDR2 SQIVND (reference sequence).